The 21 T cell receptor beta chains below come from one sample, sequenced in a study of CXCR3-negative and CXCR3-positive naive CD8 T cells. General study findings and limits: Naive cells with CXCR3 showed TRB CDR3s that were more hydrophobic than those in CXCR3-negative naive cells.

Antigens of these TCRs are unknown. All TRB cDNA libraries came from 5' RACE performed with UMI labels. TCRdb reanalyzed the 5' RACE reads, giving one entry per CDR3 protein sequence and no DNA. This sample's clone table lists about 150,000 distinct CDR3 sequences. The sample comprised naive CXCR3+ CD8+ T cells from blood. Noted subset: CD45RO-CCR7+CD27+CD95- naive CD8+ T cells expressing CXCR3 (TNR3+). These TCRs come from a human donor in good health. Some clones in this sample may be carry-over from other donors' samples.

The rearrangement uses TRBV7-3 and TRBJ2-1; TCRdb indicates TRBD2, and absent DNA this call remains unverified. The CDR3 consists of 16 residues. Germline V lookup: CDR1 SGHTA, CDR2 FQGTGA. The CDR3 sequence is CASSRLTSGNYNEQFF.

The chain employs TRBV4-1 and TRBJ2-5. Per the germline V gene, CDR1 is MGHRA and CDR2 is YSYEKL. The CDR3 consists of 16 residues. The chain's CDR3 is CASSQGMVVLQETQYF.

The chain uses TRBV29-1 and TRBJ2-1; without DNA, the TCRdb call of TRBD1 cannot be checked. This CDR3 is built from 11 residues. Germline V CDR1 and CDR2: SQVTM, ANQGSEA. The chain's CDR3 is CSVEGDNEQFF.

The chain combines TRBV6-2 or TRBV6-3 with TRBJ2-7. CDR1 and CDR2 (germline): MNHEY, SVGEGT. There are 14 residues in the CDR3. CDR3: CASTLRAFSYEQYF.

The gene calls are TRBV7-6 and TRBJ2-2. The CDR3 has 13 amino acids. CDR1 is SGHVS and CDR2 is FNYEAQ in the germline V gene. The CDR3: CASSFGSTGELFF.

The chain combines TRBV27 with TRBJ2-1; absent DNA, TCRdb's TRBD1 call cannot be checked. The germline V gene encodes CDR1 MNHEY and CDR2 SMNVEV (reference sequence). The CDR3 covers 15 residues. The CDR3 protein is CASSLSRTGFNEQFF.

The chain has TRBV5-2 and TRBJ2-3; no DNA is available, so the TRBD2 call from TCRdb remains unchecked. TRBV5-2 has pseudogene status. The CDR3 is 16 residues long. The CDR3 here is CASNHGLAGGGDTQYF.

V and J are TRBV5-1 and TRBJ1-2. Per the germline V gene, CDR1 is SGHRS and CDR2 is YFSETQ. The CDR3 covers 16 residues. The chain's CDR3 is CASSLEGEWRNYGCTF.

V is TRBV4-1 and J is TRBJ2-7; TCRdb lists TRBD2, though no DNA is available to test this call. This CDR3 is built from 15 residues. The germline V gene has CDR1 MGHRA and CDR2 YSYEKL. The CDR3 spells CASSLTSGSSYEQYF.

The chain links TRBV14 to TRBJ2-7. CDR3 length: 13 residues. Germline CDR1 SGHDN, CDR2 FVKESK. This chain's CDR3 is CASSQEQAGEQYF.

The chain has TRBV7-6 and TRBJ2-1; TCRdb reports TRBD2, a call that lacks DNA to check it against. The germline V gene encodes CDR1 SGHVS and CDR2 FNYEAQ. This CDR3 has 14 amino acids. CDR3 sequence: CASSLGTIPSEQFF. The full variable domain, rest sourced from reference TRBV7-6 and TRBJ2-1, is GAGVSQSPRYKVTKRGQDVALRCDPISGHVSLYWYRQALGQGPEFLTYFNYEAQQDKSGLPNDRFSAERPEGSISTLTIQRTEQRDSAMYRCASSLGTIPSEQFFGPGTRLTVL.

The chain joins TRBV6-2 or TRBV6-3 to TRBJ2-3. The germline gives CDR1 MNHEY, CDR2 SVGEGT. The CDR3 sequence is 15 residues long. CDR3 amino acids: CASSLRGRSTDTQYF.

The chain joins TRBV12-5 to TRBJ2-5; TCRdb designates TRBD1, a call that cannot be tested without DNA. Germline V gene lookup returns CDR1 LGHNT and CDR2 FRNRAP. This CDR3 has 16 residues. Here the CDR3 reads CASGDQGVVSQETQYF.

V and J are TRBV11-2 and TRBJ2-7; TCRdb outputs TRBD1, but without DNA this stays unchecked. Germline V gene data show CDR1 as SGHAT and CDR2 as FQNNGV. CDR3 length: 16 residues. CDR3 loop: CASALTGTGLVGEQYF.

The chain's CDR3 is CASSLGFTGELFF. This chain connects TRBV11-2 to TRBJ2-2. CDR1 is SGHAT and CDR2 is FQNNGV in the germline V gene. The CDR3 contains 13 residues.

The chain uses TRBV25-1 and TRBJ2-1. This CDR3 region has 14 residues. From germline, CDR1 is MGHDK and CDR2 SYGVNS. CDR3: CASSDGAGDNEQFF.

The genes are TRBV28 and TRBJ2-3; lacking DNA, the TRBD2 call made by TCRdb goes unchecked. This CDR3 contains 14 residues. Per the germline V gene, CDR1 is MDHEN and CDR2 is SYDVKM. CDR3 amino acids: CARSLGLAGDTQYF.

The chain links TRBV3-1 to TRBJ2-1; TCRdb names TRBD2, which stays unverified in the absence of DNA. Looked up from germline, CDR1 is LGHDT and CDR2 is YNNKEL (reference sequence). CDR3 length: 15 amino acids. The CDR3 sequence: CASSQLAGGFNEQFF.

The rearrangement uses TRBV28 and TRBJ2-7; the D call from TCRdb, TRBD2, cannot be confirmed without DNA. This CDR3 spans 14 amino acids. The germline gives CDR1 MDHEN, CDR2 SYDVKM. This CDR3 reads CASSDLGTLYEQYF.

This chain's CDR3 is CASSLAPGVSPLHF. The chain employs TRBV5-5 and TRBJ1-6. Looked up from germline, CDR1 is SGHKS and CDR2 is YYEKEE (reference sequence). The CDR3 has 14 residues. The whole variable domain, filled in from reference TRBV5-5 and TRBJ1-6, reads DAGVTQSPTHLIKTRGQQVTLRCSPISGHKSVSWYQQVLGQGPQFIFQYYEKEERGRGNFPDRFSARQFPNYSSELNVNALLLGDSALYLCASSLAPGVSPLHFGNGTRLTVT.

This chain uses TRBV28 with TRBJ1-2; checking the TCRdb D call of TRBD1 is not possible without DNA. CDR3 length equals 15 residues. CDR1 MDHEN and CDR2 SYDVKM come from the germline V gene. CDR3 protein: CASSSRTGSVYGYTF.